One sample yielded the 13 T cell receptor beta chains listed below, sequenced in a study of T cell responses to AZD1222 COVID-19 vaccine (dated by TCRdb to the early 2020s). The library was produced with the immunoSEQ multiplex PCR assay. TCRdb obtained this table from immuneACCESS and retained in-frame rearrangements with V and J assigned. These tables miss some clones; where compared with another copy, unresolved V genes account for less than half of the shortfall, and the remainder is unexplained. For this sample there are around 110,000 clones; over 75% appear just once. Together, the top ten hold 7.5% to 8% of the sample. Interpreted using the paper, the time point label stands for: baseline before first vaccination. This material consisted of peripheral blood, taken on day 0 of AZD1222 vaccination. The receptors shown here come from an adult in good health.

The CDR3 here is CASSPVQGPPNYGYTF. The DNA of the CDR3 is TGTGCCAGCTCACCAGTACAGGGGCCGCCTAACTATGGCTACACCTTC. This chain joins TRBV18 and TRBJ1-2, with 7 bases identical to TRBD1. CDR1 KGHSH and CDR2 LQKENI come from the germline V gene. The CDR3 runs to 16 residues. The V and J ends lost 2 bases and 0 bases, in that order; junction bases with no gene match: 6. Drawing the rest from reference TRBV18 and TRBJ1-2, the complete variable domain is NAGVMQNPRHLVRRRGQEARLRCSPMKGHSHVYWYRQLPEEGLKFMVYLQKENIIDESGMPKERFSAEFPKEGPSILRIQQVVRGDSAAYFCASSPVQGPPNYGYTFGSGTRLTVV.

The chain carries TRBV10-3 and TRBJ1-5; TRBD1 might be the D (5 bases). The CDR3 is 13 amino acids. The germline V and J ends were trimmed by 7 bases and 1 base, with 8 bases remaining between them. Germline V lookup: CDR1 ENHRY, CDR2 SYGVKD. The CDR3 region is CAITRDSNQPQHF. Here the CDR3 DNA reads TGTGCCATCACGAGGGACAGCAATCAGCCCCAGCATTTT.

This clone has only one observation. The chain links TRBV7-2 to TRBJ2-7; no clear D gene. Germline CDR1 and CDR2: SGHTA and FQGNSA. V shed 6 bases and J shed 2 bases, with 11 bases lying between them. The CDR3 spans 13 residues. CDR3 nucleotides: TGTGCCAGCAGGGACCCGCCTACCTACGAGCAGTACTTC. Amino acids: CASRDPPTYEQYF.

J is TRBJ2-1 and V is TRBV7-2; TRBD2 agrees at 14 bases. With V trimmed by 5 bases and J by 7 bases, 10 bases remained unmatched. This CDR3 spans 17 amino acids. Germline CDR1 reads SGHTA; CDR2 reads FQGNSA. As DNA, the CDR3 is TGTGCCAGCAGCCACCCGACTAGCGGGAGGGCCAATAATGAGCAGTTCTTC. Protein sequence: CASSHPTSGRANNEQFF.

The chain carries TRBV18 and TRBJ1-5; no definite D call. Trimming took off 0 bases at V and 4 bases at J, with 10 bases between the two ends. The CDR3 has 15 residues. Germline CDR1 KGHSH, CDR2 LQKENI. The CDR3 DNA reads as TGTGCCAGCTCACCACCCAGTAACCCTAATCAGCCCCAGCATTTT. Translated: CASSPPSNPNQPQHF.

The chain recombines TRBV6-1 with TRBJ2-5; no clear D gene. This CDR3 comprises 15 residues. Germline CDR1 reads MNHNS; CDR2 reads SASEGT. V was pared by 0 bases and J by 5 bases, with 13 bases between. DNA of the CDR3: TGTGCCAGCAGTGAAGCGCGATGGGTGGAGGAGACCCAGTACTTC. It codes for CASSEARWVEETQYF.

The CDR3 region is CASSPRDRRNEQFF. For the CDR3, the DNA is TGTGCCAGCAGCCCTCGGGATCGGAGAAATGAGCAGTTCTTC. The chain combines TRBV28 with TRBJ2-1; a weak D match, TRBD2 (5 bases). V lost 6 bases, J lost 7 bases, and 16 bases lay in between. The CDR3 has 14 amino acids. Germline CDR1 reads MDHEN; CDR2 reads SYDVKM. Drawing the rest from reference TRBV28 and TRBJ2-1, the complete variable domain is DVKVTQSSRYLVKRTGEKVFLECVQDMDHENMFWYRQDPGLGLRLIYFSYDVKMKEKGDIPEGYSVSREKKERFSLILESASTNQTSMYLCASSPRDRRNEQFFGPGTRLTVL.

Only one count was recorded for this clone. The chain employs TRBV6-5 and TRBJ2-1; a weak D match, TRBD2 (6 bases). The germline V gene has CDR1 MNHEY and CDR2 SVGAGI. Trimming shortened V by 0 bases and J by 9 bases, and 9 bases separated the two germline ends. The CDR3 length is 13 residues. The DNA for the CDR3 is TGTGCCAGCAGTTACTCGCGGGGCGGTGAGCAGTTCTTC. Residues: CASSYSRGGEQFF.

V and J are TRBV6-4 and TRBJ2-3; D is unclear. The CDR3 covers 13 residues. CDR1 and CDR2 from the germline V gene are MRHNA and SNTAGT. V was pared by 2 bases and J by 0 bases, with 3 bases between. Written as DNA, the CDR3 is TGTGCCAGCAGTGACGGGAGCACAGATACGCAGTATTTT. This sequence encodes CASSDGSTDTQYF.

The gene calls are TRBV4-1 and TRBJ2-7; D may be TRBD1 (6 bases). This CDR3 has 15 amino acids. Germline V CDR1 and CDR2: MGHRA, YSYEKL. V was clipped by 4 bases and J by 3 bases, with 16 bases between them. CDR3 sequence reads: CASSPPGGGGYEQYF. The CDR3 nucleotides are TGCGCCAGCAGCCCGCCTGGGGGCGGAGGCTACGAGCAGTACTTC.

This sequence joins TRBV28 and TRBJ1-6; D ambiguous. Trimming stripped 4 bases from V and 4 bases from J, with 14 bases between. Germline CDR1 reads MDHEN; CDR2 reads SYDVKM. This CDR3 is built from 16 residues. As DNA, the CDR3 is TGTGCCAGCAGTTCCGCCCTGGACGGATATAATTCACCCCTCCACTTT. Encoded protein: CASSSALDGYNSPLHF. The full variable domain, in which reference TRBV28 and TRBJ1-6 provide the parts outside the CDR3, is DVKVTQSSRYLVKRTGEKVFLECVQDMDHENMFWYRQDPGLGLRLIYFSYDVKMKEKGDIPEGYSVSREKKERFSLILESASTNQTSMYLCASSSALDGYNSPLHFGNGTRLTVT.

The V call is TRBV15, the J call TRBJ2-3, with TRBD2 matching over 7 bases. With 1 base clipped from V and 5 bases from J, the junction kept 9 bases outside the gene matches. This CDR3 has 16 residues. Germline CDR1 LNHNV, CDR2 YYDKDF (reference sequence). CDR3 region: CATSRASAGVVDTQYF. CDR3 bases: TGTGCCACCAGCAGAGCATCCGCGGGGGTGGTAGATACGCAGTATTTT. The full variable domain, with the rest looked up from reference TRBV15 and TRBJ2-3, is DAMVIQNPRYQVTQFGKPVTLSCSQTLNHNVMYWYQQKSSQAPKLLFHYYDKDFNNEADTPDNFQSRRPNTSFCFLDIRSPGLGDTAMYLCATSRASAGVVDTQYFGPGTRLTVL.

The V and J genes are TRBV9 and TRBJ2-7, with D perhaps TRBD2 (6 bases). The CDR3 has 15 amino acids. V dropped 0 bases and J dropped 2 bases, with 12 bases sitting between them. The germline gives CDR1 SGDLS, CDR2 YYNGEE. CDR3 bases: TGTGCCAGCAGCGTAGGGGGGGACGGCACCTACGAGCAGTACTTC. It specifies CASSVGGDGTYEQYF.